Following are 4 T cell receptor beta chains from one sample sequenced in a study of tumor-infiltrating lymphocytes in primary liver carcinoma. From about 0.45 ug total RNA, TCR beta cDNA was generated with a primer in the constant region. Construction of TCR beta libraries relied on three successive nested multiplex PCR rounds employing slightly modified ARM-PCR. The study ran its first two PCR rounds for around 9 cycles each, using TRBV1-TRBV30 forward primers and a C-beta reverse primer. Using its own MiXCR run on the multiplex PCR reads, TCRdb lists one record per CDR3 protein. The sample consists of around 88,000 distinct CDR3 sequences, about 70% of them appearing once. Unsorted bulk tissue (roughly 19-31 mg) underwent RNA and DNA co-extraction. Sequencing was performed on tumor-adjacent normal liver tissue. These receptors were obtained from a middle-aged man with primary liver carcinoma and hepatitis B virus infection.

Regarding this clonotype: The junction departs from germline at one end; a sequencing error may be responsible. V usage is TRBV14 and J usage is TRBJ1-2; the D is unclear. The CDR3 totals 14 residues. CDR1 SGHDN and CDR2 FVKESK come from the germline V gene. The chain's CDR3 is CANSQYGIVSPLTF. CDR3 coding DNA: TGTGCCAACAGCCAATATGGGATAGTCTCCCCCCTCACCTTC. The full variable domain, completed using reference TRBV14 and TRBJ1-2, is EAGVTQFPSHSVIEKGQTVTLRCDPISGHDNLYWYRRVMGKEIKFLLHFVKESKQDESGMPNNRFLAERTGGTYSTLKVQPAELEDSGVYFCANSQYGIVSPLTFGSGTRLTVV.

Comment on this clonotype: A much larger clonotype is one base distant, so this may be a read error. The gene calls are TRBV7-9 and TRBJ2-6; tentative D call: TRBD2 (6 bases). Germline V gives CDR1 SEHNR, CDR2 FQNEAQ (reference sequence). The CDR3 is 16 residues long. Deletions cut 3 bases from V and 2 bases from J, with 11 bases between. The CDR3 spells CASSFHTGAGANVLTF. For the CDR3, the DNA is TGTGCCAGCAGCTTCCATACGGGGGCTGGGGCCAACGTCCTGACTTTC.

Of note for this clonotype: This may be a read error: a much more frequent sequence differs by one nucleotide. CDR3 nucleotide sequence: TGTGCCAGCCTAGGACTAGTGTCCCACAATGAGCAGTTCTTC. Protein sequence: CASLGLVSHNEQFF. The chain employs TRBV12-3 or TRBV12-4 and TRBJ2-1; TRBD2 aligns across 7 bases. V lost 8 bases and J lost 5; bases outside the gene matches: 9. The CDR3 loop spans 14 amino acids.

This clonotype was detected only once. Because the CDR3 is missing its conserved closing phenylalanine or tryptophan, this is likely a read error. V and J are TRBV11-2 and TRBJ2-7; tentatively, D is TRBD2 (6 bases). The CDR3 covers 16 residues. CDR1 SGHAT and CDR2 FQNNGV come from the germline V gene. Trimming cost V 1 base and J 2 bases, with 15 bases left between them. In nucleotides, the CDR3 is TGTGCCAGCAGCTTAGGGCGGGATAGGGAACCCTACGAGCAGTACTTA. Its protein is CASSLGRDREPYEQYL.